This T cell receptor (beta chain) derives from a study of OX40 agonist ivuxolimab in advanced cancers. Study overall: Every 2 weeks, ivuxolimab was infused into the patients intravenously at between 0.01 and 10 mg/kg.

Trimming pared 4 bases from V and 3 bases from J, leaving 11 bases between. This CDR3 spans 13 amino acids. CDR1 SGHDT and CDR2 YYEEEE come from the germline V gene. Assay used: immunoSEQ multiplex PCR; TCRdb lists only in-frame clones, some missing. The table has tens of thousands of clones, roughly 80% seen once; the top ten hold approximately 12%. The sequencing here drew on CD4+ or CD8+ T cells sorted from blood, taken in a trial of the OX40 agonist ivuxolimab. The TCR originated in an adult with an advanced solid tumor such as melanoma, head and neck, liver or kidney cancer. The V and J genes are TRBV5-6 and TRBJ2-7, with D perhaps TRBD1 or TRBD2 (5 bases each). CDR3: CASSVDSGYEQYF. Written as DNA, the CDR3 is TGTGCCAGCAGCGTCGACAGCGGCTACGAGCAGTACTTC.